This entry concerns a single T cell receptor beta chain. Its specificity is unknown. These data originate in a study of cytomegalovirus exposure and HLA in healthy donors. Study-level results: In a later analysis, at a false discovery rate of 0.05, 15,000 to 20,000 TCR beta sequences matched HLA alleles.

The PCR used 60 Vbeta and 13 Jbeta primers. The protocol was immunoSEQ multiplex PCR, while the TCRdb copy is restricted to in-frame clones and leaves out a portion. In the table there are some 120,000 clones, under 85% of which are singletons. CDR3 length equals 18 residues. CDR1 MDHEN and CDR2 SYDVKM come from the germline V gene. The V gene end was trimmed by 2 bases and the J gene end by 2 bases; junction bases not matched to a gene: 9. Sample: PBMCs. This sequence originates from a woman aged 18-35 years in good health and CMV-seronegative. This rearrangement joins TRBV28 to TRBJ2-6; 7 positions match TRBD2. CDR3 nucleotide sequence: TGTGCCAGCAGTTTAAGGCCCCCTCGGGGGGCTGGGGCCAACGTCCTGACTTTC. Translation: CASSLRPPRGAGANVLTF. Full variable domain (rest looked up from reference TRBV28 and TRBJ2-6): DVKVTQSSRYLVKRTGEKVFLECVQDMDHENMFWYRQDPGLGLRLIYFSYDVKMKEKGDIPEGYSVSREKKERFSLILESASTNQTSMYLCASSLRPPRGAGANVLTFGAGSRLTVL.